Listed here is a single T cell receptor beta chain. Germline CDR1 LGHNA, CDR2 YSLEER. V was shortened by 0 bases and J by 7 bases, with 12 bases between the two germline ends. This CDR3 comprises 14 residues. Primers for the PCR totalled 60 Vbeta and 13 Jbeta. Assay: immunoSEQ multiplex PCR; the TCRdb copy retains only in-frame clones and omits some. The sample has around 130,000 clones, roughly 72% seen once; the top ten hold around 1.8%. These data are taken from a study of cytomegalovirus exposure and HLA in healthy donors. This clonotype was sampled from a woman aged 45-59 years in good health and CMV-seronegative. Specimen: PBMCs. The J gene is TRBJ1-1, the V gene TRBV4-3, with D maybe TRBD1 (6 bases). The CDR3 loop is CASSQDRWGREAFF. As DNA, the CDR3 is TGCGCCAGCAGCCAAGATAGGTGGGGGCGTGAAGCTTTCTTT.